This entry lists 14 T cell receptor beta chains sequenced from one sample in a study of T cells in narcolepsy. Libraries were prepared by immunoSEQ multiplex PCR; TCRdb keeps only in-frame clonotypes and omits some of them. The table records fewer than 35,000 clones, less than 90% of them present only once. The sample was CD45RA- memory CD4+ T cells from PBMCs. Receptors originate from a human donor with narcolepsy.

The chain joins TRBV30 to TRBJ1-2, with 10 bases matching TRBD1. The germline gives CDR1 GTSNPN, CDR2 SVGIG (reference sequence). With V trimmed by 1 base and J by 8 bases, 1 base remained unmatched. This CDR3 contains 12 residues. The CDR3 region is CAWSAGQGGYTF. The CDR3 DNA reads as TGTGCCTGGAGTGCGGGACAGGGGGGCTACACCTTC.

The chain uses TRBV5-6 and TRBJ2-3; 10 nucleotides agree with TRBD2. With V trimmed by 3 bases and J by 0 bases, 7 bases remained unmatched. CDR1 is SGHDT, CDR2 YYEEEE, per germline. The CDR3 is made up of 17 amino acids. CDR3 sequence (DNA): TGTGCCAGCAGCTCCCCATTAGCGGGGGGCAGCACAGATACGCAGTATTTT. Amino acids: CASSSPLAGGSTDTQYF.

V and J are TRBV7-6 and TRBJ1-5, with D unclear. From germline, CDR1 is SGHVS and CDR2 FNYEAQ. The CDR3 totals 13 residues. V gave up 5 bases and J gave up 0 bases, with 5 bases separating them. The CDR3 loop is CASSADSNQPQHF. In DNA, the CDR3 is TGTGCCAGCAGCGCGGATAGCAATCAGCCCCAGCATTTT.

The J gene is TRBJ1-1, the V gene TRBV2, with unresolved D. V lost 3 bases to trimming and J lost 4 bases, with 9 bases between them. The CDR3 totals 13 residues. Looked up from germline, CDR1 is SNHLY and CDR2 is FYNNEI. DNA for the CDR3: TGTGCCAGCAGTGAGGGAAGGGTCACTGAAGCTTTCTTT. Its translation: CASSEGRVTEAFF.

The rearrangement uses TRBV11-3 and TRBJ2-7; D is possibly TRBD1 (5 bases). The CDR3 spans 15 residues. Per the germline V gene, CDR1 is SGHNT and CDR2 is YENEEA. Trimming left V 2 bases short and J 3 bases short, with 14 bases between. CDR3 nucleotides: TGTGCCAGCAGCTTATCGGCAGGGCCCCTCTACGAGCAGTACTTC. Translation gives CASSLSAGPLYEQYF.

This chain uses TRBV7-9 with TRBJ2-6; D is tentatively TRBD1 or TRBD2 (5 bases each). The CDR3 sequence is 19 residues long. Germline CDR1 reads SEHNR; CDR2 reads FQNEAQ (reference sequence). V lost 6 bases and J lost 0, with 21 bases in between. The chain's CDR3 is CASSLFRGVTNSGANVLTF. For the CDR3, the DNA is TGTGCCAGCAGTTTATTCCGAGGGGTTACCAACTCTGGGGCCAACGTCCTGACTTTC. The full variable domain, with the rest looked up from reference TRBV7-9 and TRBJ2-6, is DTGVSQNPRHKITKRGQNVTFRCDPISEHNRLYWYRQTLGQGPEFLTYFQNEAQLEKSRLLSDRFSAERPKGSFSTLEIQRTEQGDSAMYLCASSLFRGVTNSGANVLTFGAGSRLTVL.

V usage is TRBV14 and J usage is TRBJ2-7; perhaps TRBD1 as D (5 bases). This CDR3 has 13 amino acids. With 5 bases removed from V and 0 bases from J, the gap between germline ends came to 8 bases. CDR1 and CDR2 (germline): SGHDN, FVKESK. The CDR3 DNA sequence: TGTGCCAGCAGCTCGACAGTCTCCTACGAGCAGTACTTC. Translation gives CASSSTVSYEQYF.

V usage is TRBV29-1 and J usage is TRBJ1-1; D unresolved. CDR1 SQVTM and CDR2 ANQGSEA come from the germline V gene. The ends were cut back, 5 bases at V and 1 base at J, with 11 bases in the middle. CDR3 size: 13 residues. CDR3 loop: CSVMGAWNTEAFF. The CDR3 DNA follows: TGCAGCGTTATGGGCGCTTGGAACACTGAAGCTTTCTTT.

The CDR3 nucleotides are TGTGCCAGCAGTTTTGGGACAGGGCGGCATCAGCCCCAGCATTTT. This encodes CASSFGTGRHQPQHF. The J gene is TRBJ1-5, the V gene TRBV27, with 9 bases identical to TRBD1. This CDR3 contains 15 residues. The germline V gene encodes CDR1 MNHEY and CDR2 SMNVEV (reference sequence). With V trimmed by 3 bases and J by 5 bases, 5 bases remained unmatched.

The chain links TRBV2 to TRBJ2-7, with D possibly matching TRBD2 (5 bases). Trimming stripped 10 bases from V and 4 bases from J, with 20 bases between. The CDR3 is 14 residues long. Per germline, CDR1 SNHLY and CDR2 FYNNEI. Here the CDR3 reads CATQRTSTLYEQYF. The DNA of the CDR3 is TGTGCCACCCAGCGGACGTCGACATTATACGAGCAGTACTTC.

CDR3 region: CASSPDGANYGYTF. CDR3 DNA sequence: TGTGCCAGCAGCCCTGACGGAGCTAACTATGGCTACACCTTC. This rearrangement joins TRBV6-1 to TRBJ1-2; D gene unclear. Germline V gene sequence: CDR1 MNHNS, CDR2 SASEGT. This CDR3 contains 14 residues. Trimming pared 6 bases from V and 0 bases from J, leaving 11 bases between.

The chain has TRBV11-2 and TRBJ2-1; maybe TRBD2 (7 bases). V lost 3 bases, J lost 1 base, and 16 bases lay in between. The CDR3 runs 17 residues. The germline CDR1 and CDR2 sequences are SGHAT and FQNNGV. The CDR3 here is CASSFLGGQVSYNEQFF. The CDR3 DNA reads as TGTGCCAGCAGCTTTTTGGGGGGGCAGGTGTCCTACAATGAGCAGTTCTTC.

This chain connects TRBV5-4 to TRBJ2-3, with unresolved D. Germline CDR1 reads SGHNT; CDR2 reads YYREEE (reference sequence). The CDR3 consists of 15 residues. Trimming left V 2 bases short and J 0 bases short, with 10 bases between. CDR3 protein: CASSFRSPSTDTQYF. CDR3 in DNA: TGTGCCAGCAGCTTCAGGAGCCCTAGCACAGATACGCAGTATTTT.

The chain has TRBV11-2 and TRBJ2-7; D gene unclear. V dropped 5 bases and J dropped 3 bases, with 17 bases sitting between them. The CDR3 runs 15 residues. Germline V gene sequence: CDR1 SGHAT, CDR2 FQNNGV. The CDR3 loop reads CASSVSHREDYEQYF. The CDR3 nucleotides are TGTGCCAGCAGCGTTAGCCACCGTGAGGACTACGAGCAGTACTTC.